Following are 21 T cell receptor beta chains from one sample sequenced in a study of regulatory T cells in long-lasting Graves disease. Building of the TCR beta libraries involved iRepertoire HTBI primers and Arm-PCR of CDR3 regions. One entry per CDR3 protein results from TCRdb running MiXCR on the multiplex PCR reads. Counted here are a few hundred thousand distinct CDR3 sequences, about a sixth occurring once; the ten biggest clones make up 23%. Sample time point: newly diagnosed GD, antithyroid drugs for less than 3 months. Extracted PBMC RNA gave rise to the TCR library. The sample was also linked to a second study, of T cells in Graves' hyperthyroidism and ophthalmopathy.

The source material was peripheral blood mononuclear cells (PBMCs), sampled at new diagnosis, from a patient treated with antithyroid drugs. The receptor set was obtained from a woman in her late teens or twenties with Graves disease.

This clonotype occurred many times. One end of the junction varies from germline; a read error may be responsible. The rearrangement joins TRBV28 to TRBJ2-1; TRBD2 matches at 9 bases. The CDR3 extends over 11 amino acids. The V gene's germline CDR1 is MDHEN and CDR2 SYDVKM. CDR3 region: CASRSSGSLGF. CDR3 nucleotides: TGTGCCAGCAGGAGTAGCGGGAGCCTTGGCTTC.

This clonotype has ten or more counts. The rearrangement uses TRBV6-1 and TRBJ1-1, with a possible D match to TRBD1 (5 bases). Germline V gives CDR1 MNHNS, CDR2 SASEGT. The CDR3 is made up of 13 amino acids. V lost 3 bases, J lost 3 bases, and 8 bases lay in between. CDR3 region: CASSEAGYTEAFF. CDR3 DNA sequence: TGTGCCAGCAGTGAGGCAGGGTACACTGAAGCTTTCTTT.

This clonotype was detected many times. The chain recombines TRBV10-3 with TRBJ2-2; tentatively, D is TRBD1 (6 bases). Trimming left V 8 bases short and J 1 base short, with 8 bases between. Germline lookup yields CDR1 ENHRY and CDR2 SYGVKD. This CDR3 is 13 amino acids long. CDR3 in amino acids: CAIRQENTGELFF. The CDR3 coding sequence is TGTGCCATCCGACAGGAGAACACCGGGGAGCTGTTTTTT.

The V gene is TRBV27, the J gene TRBJ2-5; 7 bases fit TRBD1. Germline V gene lookup returns CDR1 MNHEY and CDR2 SMNVEV (reference sequence). The CDR3 spans 16 residues. Germline trimming cut 6 bases from V and 0 bases from J; bases unmatched to any gene: 10. In DNA, the CDR3 is TGTGCCAGCAGCCTTGGGACGGGACAGAACCAAGAGACCCAGTACTTC. It codes for CASSLGTGQNQETQYF.

This clonotype has at least ten counts. V and J are TRBV6-1 and TRBJ2-7; D perhaps matches TRBD1 (6 bases). The V gene's germline CDR1 is MNHNS and CDR2 SASEGT. Between the trimmed V and J ends, which lost 5 bases and 1 base, there was a span of 9 bases. The CDR3 consists of 13 residues. CDR3 protein: CASSMDSSYEQYF. The CDR3, as DNA: TGTGCCAGCAGTATGGACAGTTCCTACGAGCAGTACTTC.

This clonotype has a handful of counts. The rearrangement uses TRBV11-2 and TRBJ2-7; the D gene is possibly TRBD1 (6 bases). V was clipped by 1 base and J by 0 bases, with 7 bases between them. The CDR3 is 14 residues long. From germline, CDR1 is SGHAT and CDR2 FQNNGV. The CDR3 here is CASSLGGHSYEQYF. CDR3 DNA sequence: TGTGCCAGCAGCTTAGGGGGGCACTCCTACGAGCAGTACTTC. The entire variable domain, with the rest obtained from reference TRBV11-2 and TRBJ2-7, is as follows: EAGVAQSPRYKIIEKRQSVAFWCNPISGHATLYWYQQILGQGPKLLIQFQNNGVVDDSQLPKDRFSAERLKGVDSTLKIQPAKLEDSAVYLCASSLGGHSYEQYFGPGTRLTVT.

This clonotype was observed at least ten times. The junction departs from the called germline gene at one end, perhaps through a read error. The V call is TRBV5-1, the J call TRBJ1-1, with unresolved D. The CDR3 is made up of 13 amino acids. Per the germline V gene, CDR1 is SGHRS and CDR2 is YFSETQ. The chain's CDR3 is CASSLTMNTEAFF. The CDR3 nucleotides are TGTGCCAGCAGCTTGACCATGAACACTGAAGCTTTCTTT.

There are a few counts of this clonotype. This chain uses TRBV24-1 with TRBJ2-7; D possibly corresponds to TRBD1 (6 bases). In germline, CDR1 is KGHDR, CDR2 SFDVKD. CDR3 length: 13 amino acids. V was pared by 7 bases and J by 2 bases, with 11 bases between. CDR3 residues: CATSRDTPYEQYF. The CDR3 bases are TGTGCCACCAGCCGGGACACACCCTACGAGCAGTACTTC.

The chain joins TRBV27 to TRBJ2-2; D gene uncertain. With 11 bases removed from V and 8 bases from J, the gap between germline ends came to 9 bases. Germline CDR1 and CDR2: MNHEY and SMNVEV (reference sequence). This CDR3 is built from 10 residues. CDR3 nucleotides: TGTGCCGGACGGCGTGGGGAGCTGTTTTTT. This encodes CAGRRGELFF.

This sequence joins TRBV30 and TRBJ1-6; D gene unclear. The CDR3 has 14 amino acids. V dropped 4 bases and J dropped 4 bases, with 11 bases sitting between them. Germline V gene data show CDR1 as GTSNPN and CDR2 as SVGIG (reference sequence). Written as DNA, the CDR3 is TGTGCCTGGACCGGGCTTACATATAATTCACCCCTCCACTTT. Translated, it gives CAWTGLTYNSPLHF. Using reference TRBV30 and TRBJ1-6 for the parts outside the CDR3, the full variable domain is SQTIHQWPATLVQPVGSPLSLECTVEGTSNPNLYWYRQAAGRGLQLLFYSVGIGQISSEVPQNLSASRPQDRQFILSSKKLLLSDSGFYLCAWTGLTYNSPLHFGNGTRLTVT.

Many counts were recorded for this clonotype. This chain uses TRBV24-1 with TRBJ2-3; D is ambiguous. This CDR3 has 13 amino acids. V was clipped by 5 bases and J by 2 bases, with 7 bases between them. Germline lookup yields CDR1 KGHDR and CDR2 SFDVKD. Here the CDR3 DNA reads TGTGCCACCAGTGTTGGCCCCACAGATACGCAGTATTTT. Its translation: CATSVGPTDTQYF.

This clonotype was counted many times. The V gene is TRBV7-8, the J gene TRBJ1-3, with D tentatively TRBD1 (5 bases). The V end lost 0 bases, the J end lost 1 base, and 7 bases lay between the germline ends. Germline assignment: CDR1 SGHVS and CDR2 FQNEAQ. This CDR3 spans 15 amino acids. In DNA form, the CDR3 reads TGTGCCAGCAGCTTAGCGCGGGGGTCTGGAAACACCATATATTTT. It translates to CASSLARGSGNTIYF.

This clonotype occurred many times. The V and J genes are TRBV9 and TRBJ1-5; possible D gene TRBD1, 5 bases. V was shortened by 3 bases and J by 0 bases, with 10 bases between the two germline ends. There are 15 residues in the CDR3. CDR1 SGDLS and CDR2 YYNGEE come from the germline V gene. CDR3 sequence (DNA): TGTGCCAGCAGCGGCGGGGCTACTAGCAATCAGCCCCAGCATTTT. This gives the protein CASSGGATSNQPQHF.

This clonotype was recorded many times. The chain is built from TRBV11-2 and TRBJ2-2; TRBD2 matches 12 bases. J gave up 3 bases and V 5 bases, and 13 bases lay outside the gene matches. The CDR3 is 19 residues long. Per germline, CDR1 SGHAT and CDR2 FQNNGV. The CDR3 bases are TGTGCCAGCAGCCCACGGACTAGCGGGGCAGCTTCCCACACCGGGGAGCTGTTTTTT. This sequence encodes CASSPRTSGAASHTGELFF.

The table lists this clonotype with many counts. V gene TRBV11-2 combines with J gene TRBJ2-2, with 11 nucleotides matching TRBD1. V lost 6 bases and J lost 7; bases outside the gene matches: 7. The CDR3 has 15 amino acids. The germline V gene has CDR1 SGHAT and CDR2 FQNNGV. The CDR3 DNA is TGTGCCAGCAGACCAGGACAGGGGGCGGTCGGGGAGCTGTTTTTT. This codes for CASRPGQGAVGELFF.

Notes on this clonotype: A read error may explain this, as a much larger clone is one base away. The chain recombines TRBV3-1 with TRBJ1-1; no definite D call. Germline V gene lookup returns CDR1 LGHDT and CDR2 YNNKEL (reference sequence). The CDR3 is 17 amino acids. The CDR3 loop reads CAGSQLGFTFMNTEAFF. The CDR3 region has the DNA TGTGCCGGCAGCCAGCTCGGGTTTACGTTCATGAACACTGAAGCTTTCTTT.

This clonotype was detected a few times. CDR3 region: CASSPGHISGANVLTF. The CDR3 DNA is TGTGCCAGCAGTCCGGGACACATCTCTGGGGCCAACGTCCTGACTTTC. This chain joins TRBV27 and TRBJ2-6; TRBD1 is a possible D gene (6 bases). The V end lost 5 bases, the J end lost 0 bases, and 11 bases lay between the germline ends. This CDR3 region has 16 residues. Germline lookup yields CDR1 MNHEY and CDR2 SMNVEV (reference sequence).

In its sample, this clonotype was seen many times. CDR3 sequence: CSAPRTGEDTQYF. DNA of the CDR3: TGCAGTGCTCCCCGGACAGGAGAAGATACGCAGTATTTT. The chain carries TRBV20-1 and TRBJ2-3, with 7 positions matching TRBD1. The CDR3 runs 13 residues. From germline, CDR1 is DFQATT and CDR2 SNEGSKA (reference sequence). V was clipped by 5 bases and J by 5 bases; unmatched bases: 7.

This clonotype was observed a few times. The chain uses TRBV12-3 or TRBV12-4 and TRBJ2-1; 7 positions agree with TRBD2. This CDR3 has 15 residues. Trimming cost V 6 bases and J 8 bases; bases outside gene matches: 13. The CDR3 DNA is TGTGCCAGCAGGCTCGCGGACGGACTAGTCCATGAGCAGTTCTTC. It codes for CASRLADGLVHEQFF.

The chain carries TRBV27 and TRBJ2-1; the D is unclear. The CDR3 contains 13 residues. V dropped 2 bases and J dropped 8 bases, with 10 bases sitting between them. In germline, CDR1 is MNHEY, CDR2 SMNVEV (reference sequence). CDR3 loop: CASSLPRLHEQFF. The CDR3 DNA sequence: TGTGCCAGCAGTTTACCCCGGCTCCATGAGCAGTTCTTC.

The chain combines TRBV11-1 with TRBJ1-1, with D possibly matching TRBD1 (5 bases). The ends were cut back, 1 base at V and 6 bases at J, with 15 bases in the middle. CDR3 length: 15 amino acids. Germline V CDR1 and CDR2: SGHAT, FQDESV (reference sequence). DNA of the CDR3: TGTGCCAGCAGCTTAGGTCCCAGGGCGGACGCTGAAGCTTTCTTT. Encoded protein: CASSLGPRADAEAFF.